The entry that follows covers one T cell receptor beta chain sequence. The sample comes from a study of T-cell reconstitution after alpha-beta-depleted transplantation in children. CDR1 is SEHNR and CDR2 is FQNEAQ in the germline V gene (reference sequence). The CDR3 contains 17 residues. J lost 0 bases, V lost 10 bases, and 8 bases had no gene match. Unique molecular identifiers were built into the TCRbeta library. TCRdb processed the PCR reads anew with MiXCR; each CDR3 protein has one entry. This sample yields some 340,000 distinct CDR3 sequences, of which 9% to 12% are seen a single time; 2% to 2.5% belongs to the top ten.

The source of this sequence is a human donor who donated a stem cell graft to a child with acute lymphoblastic leukemia. The source was PBMCs from the stem cell graft donor, collected from the stem cell graft. The chain combines TRBV7-9 with TRBJ2-1, with TRBD2 identical over 14 bases. CDR3: CAILSGTSGSSYNEQFF. The CDR3 region has the DNA TGTGCCATCCTTTCCGGGACTAGCGGGAGCTCCTACAATGAGCAGTTCTTC. The complete variable domain, with remaining parts taken from reference TRBV7-9 and TRBJ2-1, reads DTGVSQNPRHKITKRGQNVTFRCDPISEHNRLYWYRQTLGQGPEFLTYFQNEAQLEKSRLLSDRFSAERPKGSFSTLEIQRTEQGDSAMYLCAILSGTSGSSYNEQFFGPGTRLTVL.